This entry lists 28 T cell receptor beta chains sequenced from one sample in a study of blood T cell repertoires in COVID-19. Using immunoSEQ multiplex PCR, the repertoire was profiled, and TCRdb retains in-frame clones only, with some absent. This sample carries approximately 250,000 clones, over 80% of them seen once, and the ten largest clones take roughly 5.5%. The specimen was peripheral blood. The receptors originated from a human donor in a cohort sampled during active COVID-19.

This rearrangement joins TRBV7-9 to TRBJ1-1; 8 bases agree with TRBD1. Trimming at V came to 5 bases and at J to 5 bases, leaving 7 bases not matched to a gene. CDR1 and CDR2 from the germline V gene are SEHNR and FQNEAQ (reference sequence). The CDR3 is 14 amino acids. The CDR3 nucleotides are TGTGCCAGCAGCACCGGACAGGGATGGACTGAAGCTTTCTTT. This codes for CASSTGQGWTEAFF.

This clone was detected a few times. The chain combines TRBV13 with TRBJ1-6, with a possible D match to TRBD1 (5 bases). Trimming shortened V by 2 bases and J by 10 bases, and 12 bases separated the two germline ends. The CDR3 length is 14 residues. In germline, CDR1 is PRHDT, CDR2 FYEKMQ (reference sequence). DNA of the CDR3: TGTGCCAGCAGCTTATTCAGGGAGGACTCACCCCTCCACTTT. Translated, it gives CASSLFREDSPLHF.

V usage is TRBV4-2 and J usage is TRBJ2-7; D is unresolved. V dropped 0 bases and J dropped 7 bases, with 10 bases sitting between them. Germline-derived CDR1 and CDR2 are LGHNA and YNFKEQ. The CDR3 runs 13 residues. For the CDR3, the DNA is TGTGCCAGCAGCCAAGATGCCGAACGGGAGCAGTACTTC. Translating it yields CASSQDAEREQYF.

The chain recombines TRBV3-1 (or the pseudogene TRBV3-2) with TRBJ1-5; D is perhaps TRBD1 (5 bases). The CDR3 contains 14 residues. Germline V lookup: CDR1 LGHDT, CDR2 YNNKEL (reference sequence). The V end was cut by 1 base, the J end by 10 bases, with 14 bases between. The CDR3 spells CASSQAAQVGPQHF. The CDR3 nucleotides read TGTGCCAGCAGCCAAGCTGCACAGGTCGGCCCCCAGCATTTT.

This clone was detected a few times. The rearrangement uses TRBV7-9 and TRBJ1-5; no definite D call. Trimming removed 1 base at V and 4 bases at J, with 8 bases between. The CDR3 totals 14 residues. Germline CDR1 and CDR2: SEHNR and FQNEAQ (reference sequence). In nucleotides, the CDR3 is TGTGCCAGCAGCTTAGGGGCAGTGAATCAGCCCCAGCATTTT. Translating it yields CASSLGAVNQPQHF.

The chain couples TRBV29-1 to TRBJ2-5, with 8 bases aligning to TRBD2. CDR1 SQVTM and CDR2 ANQGSEA come from the germline V gene. V trimming: 4 bases; J trimming: 1 base; junction bases outside the gene matches: 8. This CDR3 contains 15 residues. The CDR3 sequence: CSVVVGGGPQETQYF. DNA for the CDR3: TGCAGCGTTGTAGTCGGGGGGGGCCCCCAAGAGACCCAGTACTTC. The full variable domain, its missing parts supplied by reference TRBV29-1 and TRBJ2-5, is SAVISQKPSRDICQRGTSLTIQCQVDSQVTMMFWYRQQPGQSLTLIATANQGSEATYESGFVIDKFPISRPNLTFSTLTVSNMSPEDSSIYLCSVVVGGGPQETQYFGPGTRLLVL.

CDR3 amino acids: CASSPTAGGPETQYF. CDR3 DNA sequence: TGTGCCAGCAGTCCTACAGCGGGAGGGCCTGAGACCCAGTACTTC. J is TRBJ2-5 and V is TRBV28; 10 nucleotides align to TRBD2. J lost 5 bases, V lost 5 bases, and 8 bases had no gene match. CDR1 is MDHEN and CDR2 is SYDVKM in the germline V gene. The CDR3 has 15 amino acids. The full variable domain, with the rest looked up from reference TRBV28 and TRBJ2-5, is DVKVTQSSRYLVKRTGEKVFLECVQDMDHENMFWYRQDPGLGLRLIYFSYDVKMKEKGDIPEGYSVSREKKERFSLILESASTNQTSMYLCASSPTAGGPETQYFGPGTRLLVL.

This chain uses TRBV3-1 (or the pseudogene TRBV3-2) with TRBJ1-3; D remains ambiguous. Trimming shortened V by 6 bases and J by 4 bases, and 10 bases separated the two germline ends. CDR1 LGHDT and CDR2 YNNKEL come from the germline V gene (reference sequence). CDR3 size: 13 residues. CDR3 loop: CASRPGPGNTIYF. The CDR3 DNA sequence: TGTGCCAGCAGGCCAGGTCCCGGAAACACCATATATTTT.

This clone was detected a few times. The chain joins TRBV4-2 to TRBJ2-5; tentative D call: TRBD1 (6 bases). The germline gives CDR1 LGHNA, CDR2 YNFKEQ. V dropped 0 bases and J dropped 3 bases, with 14 bases sitting between them. The CDR3 contains 16 residues. CDR3: CASSQDRGHTKETQYF. CDR3 bases: TGTGCCAGCAGCCAAGATCGGGGACACACCAAAGAGACCCAGTACTTC.

The genes are TRBV5-4 and TRBJ1-2, with 9 bases fitting TRBD1. In germline, CDR1 is SGHNT, CDR2 YYREEE (reference sequence). The CDR3 runs 14 residues. Unmatched junction bases numbered 10, after V lost 5 bases and J lost 8 bases. The CDR3: CASRRTGTGKGYTF. The DNA for the CDR3 is TGTGCCAGCAGACGCACCGGGACAGGGAAAGGCTACACCTTC.

V and J are TRBV7-9 and TRBJ2-7; 11 nucleotides match TRBD1. Germline CDR1 and CDR2: SEHNR and FQNEAQ (reference sequence). This CDR3 has 15 amino acids. Germline trimming cut 3 bases from V and 2 bases from J; bases unmatched to any gene: 3. The CDR3 DNA is TGTGCCAGCAGCTTCGGACAGGGGGCCGCCTACGAGCAGTACTTC. This gives the protein CASSFGQGAAYEQYF. Full variable domain (rest looked up from reference TRBV7-9 and TRBJ2-7): DTGVSQNPRHKITKRGQNVTFRCDPISEHNRLYWYRQTLGQGPEFLTYFQNEAQLEKSRLLSDRFSAERPKGSFSTLEIQRTEQGDSAMYLCASSFGQGAAYEQYFGPGTRLTVT.

This chain joins TRBV28 and TRBJ1-5; 11 nucleotides align to TRBD1. This CDR3 region has 15 residues. Germline V gene sequence: CDR1 MDHEN, CDR2 SYDVKM. V gave up 5 bases and J gave up 6 bases; unmatched junction bases: 6. The CDR3 DNA reads as TGTGCCAGCAGTCGGACAGGGGGCTTAAGTCAGCCCCAGCATTTT. Translated, it gives CASSRTGGLSQPQHF.

This chain uses TRBV6-5 with TRBJ2-1; 7 nucleotides line up with TRBD1. Germline-derived CDR1 and CDR2 are MNHEY and SVGAGI. This CDR3 region has 14 residues. The V segment lost 6 bases and the J segment 5 bases; nucleotides outside the gene matches: 7. DNA for the CDR3: TGTGCCAGCAGAACCCGACAGGGAAACAATGAGCAGTTCTTC. Its protein is CASRTRQGNNEQFF.

The chain is built from TRBV5-1 and TRBJ2-7; D not certain. Trimming took off 0 bases at V and 6 bases at J, with 7 bases between the two ends. Germline V gene data show CDR1 as SGHRS and CDR2 as YFSETQ. The CDR3 is 12 residues long. The CDR3 loop is CASSLGATEQYF. As DNA, the CDR3 is TGCGCCAGCAGCTTGGGGGCGACCGAGCAGTACTTC.

The V gene is TRBV30, the J gene TRBJ2-1; 9 nucleotides agree with TRBD2. Trimming cost V 3 bases and J 10 bases; bases outside gene matches: 4. The CDR3 has 12 residues. Germline loops: CDR1 GTSNPN, CDR2 SVGIG (reference sequence). The CDR3, as DNA: TGTGCCTGGAGAGGTCTAGCGGGAGAGCAGTTCTTC. Encoded protein: CAWRGLAGEQFF.

This clone occurred once. The J gene is TRBJ2-5, the V gene TRBV4-2, with TRBD2 identical over 7 bases. The CDR3 has 16 amino acids. V was pared by 1 base and J by 4 bases, with 9 bases of the junction left unmatched. Germline V gene lookup returns CDR1 LGHNA and CDR2 YNFKEQ. CDR3 in amino acids: CASSQVEGGPGETQYF. The CDR3 nucleotides are TGTGCCAGCAGCCAAGTTGAGGGAGGGCCAGGAGAGACCCAGTACTTC.

The rearrangement uses TRBV7-2 and TRBJ2-2; the D gene is possibly TRBD1 (6 bases). The CDR3 length is 15 residues. V lost 8 bases, J lost 4 bases, and 17 bases lay in between. CDR1 SGHTA and CDR2 FQGNSA come from the germline V gene. CDR3 DNA: TGTGCCAGCCACGGGCAGGGGTTGTTCACCGGGGAGCTGTTTTTT. It translates to CASHGQGLFTGELFF. Full variable domain (remainder filled in from reference TRBV7-2 and TRBJ2-2): GAGVSQSPSNKVTEKGKDVELRCDPISGHTALYWYRQSLGQGLEFLIYFQGNSAPDKSGLPSDRFSAERTGGSVSTLTIQRTQQEDSAVYLCASHGQGLFTGELFFGEGSRLTVL.

This rearrangement joins TRBV5-1 to TRBJ2-1; D is perhaps TRBD2 (6 bases). The CDR3 totals 15 residues. V lost 5 bases and J lost 4, with 16 bases in between. The germline CDR1 and CDR2 sequences are SGHRS and YFSETQ. CDR3 in amino acids: CASSQGGGTYNEQFF. CDR3 bases: TGCGCCAGCAGTCAAGGTGGGGGGACTTACAATGAGCAGTTCTTC.

The chain has TRBV19 and TRBJ1-5; a weak D match, TRBD1 (6 bases). V lost 3 bases and J 2 bases, leaving 23 bases between the germline ends. There are 19 residues in the CDR3. Germline V gene sequence: CDR1 LNHDA, CDR2 SQIVND (reference sequence). The chain's CDR3 is CASSMSGPKQGGRNQPQHF. The CDR3 bases are TGTGCCAGTAGTATGTCAGGCCCCAAACAGGGAGGGCGCAATCAGCCCCAGCATTTT.

In this sample, this clone turned up once. This chain joins TRBV12-3 or TRBV12-4 and TRBJ1-1, with TRBD1 matching 8 bases. The CDR3 totals 13 residues. Germline trimming cut 7 bases from V and 4 bases from J; bases unmatched to any gene: 5. The chain's CDR3 is CASKADRVTEAFF. In DNA form, the CDR3 reads TGTGCCAGCAAGGCGGACAGGGTCACTGAAGCTTTCTTT.

V usage is TRBV19 and J usage is TRBJ1-6; D is unresolved. The V end was cut by 1 base, the J end by 7 bases, with 8 bases between. CDR3 length: 14 residues. From germline, CDR1 is LNHDA and CDR2 SQIVND (reference sequence). In DNA, the CDR3 is TGTGCCAGTAGTATAGGGCAGTCAAATTCACCCCTCCACTTT. It specifies CASSIGQSNSPLHF.

The chain links TRBV29-1 to TRBJ2-3; possibly TRBD1 for D (5 bases). Germline loops: CDR1 SQVTM, CDR2 ANQGSEA. The CDR3 is made up of 14 amino acids. V was shortened by 7 bases and J by 0 bases, with 14 bases between the two germline ends. The CDR3, as DNA: TGCAGCGCCTCAGAGGCAGGGAGCACAGATACGCAGTATTTT. This gives the protein CSASEAGSTDTQYF.

The rearrangement links TRBV6-2 or TRBV6-3 to TRBJ2-3; TRBD2 matches 7 bases. Germline trimming cut 5 bases from V and 2 bases from J; bases unmatched to any gene: 10. This CDR3 is 16 amino acids long. Germline CDR1 MNHEY, CDR2 SVGEGT. The CDR3, as DNA: TGTGCCAGCAGTGGAGATACTAGCGTAAACACAGATACGCAGTATTTT. Protein sequence: CASSGDTSVNTDTQYF.

The chain combines TRBV24-1 with TRBJ1-4; D remains ambiguous. The CDR3 is 15 amino acids. CDR1 and CDR2 (germline): KGHDR, SFDVKD. V lost 5 bases and J lost 6, with 15 bases in between. DNA for the CDR3: TGTGCCACCAGTGGGACCGGGATAGAAGATGAAAAACTGTTTTTT. This codes for CATSGTGIEDEKLFF.

The chain carries TRBV24-1 and TRBJ2-2; D remains unclear. Trimming removed 4 bases from V and 0 bases from J, with 11 bases in between. Germline V CDR1 and CDR2: KGHDR, SFDVKD. The CDR3 is 16 amino acids. The CDR3: CATSDAQVSNTGELFF. Written as DNA, the CDR3 is TGTGCCACCAGTGACGCCCAGGTCTCGAACACCGGGGAGCTGTTTTTT.

CDR3 in amino acids: CASSPLAGGYNEQFF. The CDR3 coding sequence is TGTGCCAGCTCCCCACTAGCGGGAGGATACAATGAGCAGTTCTTC. J is TRBJ2-1 and V is TRBV6-5, with 12 bases matching TRBD2. Germline V gives CDR1 MNHEY, CDR2 SVGAGI. CDR3 length: 15 amino acids. Trimming at V came to 8 bases and at J to 4 bases, leaving 6 bases not matched to a gene.

The chain combines TRBV28 with TRBJ2-7, with D maybe TRBD2 (5 bases). Germline CDR1 MDHEN, CDR2 SYDVKM. Trimming removed 4 bases at V and 0 bases at J, with 16 bases between. This CDR3 contains 16 residues. The chain's CDR3 is CASSSPGERSSYEQYF. As DNA, the CDR3 is TGTGCCAGCAGTTCCCCCGGGGAGCGGAGCTCCTACGAGCAGTACTTC.

The rearrangement joins TRBV5-1 to TRBJ2-1; 7 bases map to TRBD2. J gave up 7 bases and V 4 bases, and 11 bases lay outside the gene matches. This CDR3 is built from 15 residues. The germline CDR1 and CDR2 sequences are SGHRS and YFSETQ. In DNA, the CDR3 is TGCGCCAGCAGCCTCGGACTAGTACGGAGGAATGAGCAGTTCTTC. It encodes CASSLGLVRRNEQFF. Filled out from reference TRBV5-1 and TRBJ2-1, the complete variable domain reads KAGVTQTPRYLIKTRGQQVTLSCSPISGHRSVSWYQQTPGQGLQFLFEYFSETQRNKGNFPGRFSGRQFSNSRSEMNVSTLELGDSALYLCASSLGLVRRNEQFFGPGTRLTVL.